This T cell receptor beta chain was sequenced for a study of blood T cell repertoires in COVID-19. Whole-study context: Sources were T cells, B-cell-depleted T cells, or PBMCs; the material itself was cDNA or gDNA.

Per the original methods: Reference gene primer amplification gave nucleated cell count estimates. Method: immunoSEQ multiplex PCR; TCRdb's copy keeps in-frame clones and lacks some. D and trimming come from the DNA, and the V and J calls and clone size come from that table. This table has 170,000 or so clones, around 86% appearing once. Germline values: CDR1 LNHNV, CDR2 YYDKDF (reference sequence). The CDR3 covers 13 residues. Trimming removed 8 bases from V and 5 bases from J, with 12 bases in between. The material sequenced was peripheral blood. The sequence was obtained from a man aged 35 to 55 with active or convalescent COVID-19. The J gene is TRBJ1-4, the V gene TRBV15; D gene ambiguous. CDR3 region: CATRLDTNEKLFF. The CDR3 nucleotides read TGTGCCACCCGTTTAGACACGAATGAAAAACTGTTTTTT.